This is a list of T cell receptor beta chains from one sample in a study of blood T cell repertoires in COVID-19. Clones were sequenced by immunoSEQ multiplex PCR, and TCRdb holds only the in-frame ones, with some missing. The table has 150,000 to 200,000 clones, about 75% seen once; the top ten hold approximately 26%. The sequenced sample was peripheral blood. The receptors originated from a woman in her 70s with acute or convalescent COVID-19. CDR3s include the opening cysteine and the closing phenylalanine or tryptophan. Fields, in order: J gene, D gene, V gene, clone size, CDR3 DNA, CDR3 protein. D genes are given only for firm matches. Size values are once, few and many counts, or a class for expanded clones, and some rows have none.

>TRBJ1-1|.|TRBV25-1|once
TGTGCCAGCAGTGGACGAGGGTACACTGAAGCTTTCTTT
CASSGRGYTEAFF
>TRBJ1-6|.|TRBV18|.
TGTGCCAGCTCACCACAGGGGGAAAATTCACCCCTCCACTTT
CASSPQGENSPLHF
>TRBJ1-1|.|TRBV19|.
TGTGCCAGTACCAGCCACAGGGTAACGCGTACTGAAGCTTTCTTT
CASTSHRVTRTEAFF
>TRBJ2-1|.|TRBV7-9|.
TGTGCCAGCAGTCAAGCTGATGAGCAGTTCTTC
CASSQADEQFF
>TRBJ2-3|.|TRBV7-2|.
TGTGCCAGCAGCTTAGGTGGGGGACTTTCAGATACGCAGTATTTT
CASSLGGGLSDTQYF
>TRBJ1-3|.|TRBV29-1|.
TGCAGCGTTGTTTCCAACAGGGATCGGCGGGTTGGAAACACCATATATTTT
CSVVSNRDRRVGNTIYF
>TRBJ2-1|TRBD2|TRBV15|.
TGTGCCACCAGCAGGGGACTAGCGGGAGTCGGCAATGAGCAGTTCTTC
CATSRGLAGVGNEQFF
>TRBJ1-3|.|TRBV7-3|.
TGTGCCAGCAGCCGTGACAGTAGCTCTGGAAACACCATATATTTT
CASSRDSSSGNTIYF
>TRBJ1-1|.|TRBV7-3|few
TGTGCCAGCAGCCCCCGCCCCAGGGTGCCCCTGGGTGAAGCTTTCTTT
CASSPRPRVPLGEAFF
>TRBJ1-1|.|TRBV7-9|once
TGTGCCAGCAGCCCGGCACAGGGTTCGGGCGGGACTGAAGCTTTCTTT
CASSPAQGSGGTEAFF
>TRBJ1-5|.|TRBV11-2|.
TGTGCCAGCAGCACCTCCGAGGGCCAGCCCCAGCATTTT
CASSTSEGQPQHF
>TRBJ1-2|TRBD1|TRBV7-9|.
TGTGCCAGCAGCGGACAGGGGTACGGCTACACCTTC
CASSGQGYGYTF
>TRBJ2-1|TRBD2|TRBV9|.
TGTGCCAGCAGCGTAGAACTAGCGGGAGTAGTGCGCGATGAGCAGTTCTTC
CASSVELAGVVRDEQFF
>TRBJ2-1|TRBD2|TRBV4-1|.
TGCGCCAGCAGCCCTAAGCGGGAGGGTTACAATGAGCAGTTCTTC
CASSPKREGYNEQFF
>TRBJ2-5|TRBD2|TRBV7-3|.
TGTGCCAGCAGCTCGGGACTAGCGGGAAAAGAGACCCAGTACTTC
CASSSGLAGKETQYF
>TRBJ2-1|.|TRBV6-5|.
TGTGCCAGCAGCCGCGACCGAGGCTCCTACAATGAGCAGTTCTTC
CASSRDRGSYNEQFF
>TRBJ2-3|TRBD1|TRBV5-1|.
TGCGCCAGCAGCTTGGGGGGACAGAGCACAGATACGCAGTATTTT
CASSLGGQSTDTQYF